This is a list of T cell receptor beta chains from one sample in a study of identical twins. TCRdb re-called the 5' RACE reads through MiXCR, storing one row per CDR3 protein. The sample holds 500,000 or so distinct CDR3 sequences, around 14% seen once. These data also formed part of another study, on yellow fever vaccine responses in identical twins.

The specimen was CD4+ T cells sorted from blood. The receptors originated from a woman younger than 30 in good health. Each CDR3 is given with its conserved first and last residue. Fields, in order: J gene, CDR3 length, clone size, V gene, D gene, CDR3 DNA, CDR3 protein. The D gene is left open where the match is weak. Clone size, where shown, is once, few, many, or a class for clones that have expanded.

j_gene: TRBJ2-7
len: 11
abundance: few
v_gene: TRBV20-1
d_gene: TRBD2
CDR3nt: TGCAGTGGAGTAGCGGGGGACGAGCAGTACTTC
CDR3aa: CSGVAGDEQYF

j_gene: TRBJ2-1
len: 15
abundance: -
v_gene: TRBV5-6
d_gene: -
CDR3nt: TGTGCCAGCAGCCTGACAGACGGTTACTACAATGAGCAGTTCTTC
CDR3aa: CASSLTDGYYNEQFF

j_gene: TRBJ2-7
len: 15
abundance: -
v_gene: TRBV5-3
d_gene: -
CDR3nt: TGTGCCAGAAGCTTCCGGGACCGTTATTCCTACGAGCAGTACTTC
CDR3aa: CARSFRDRYSYEQYF

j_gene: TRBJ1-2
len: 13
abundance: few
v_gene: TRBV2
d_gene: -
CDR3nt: TGTGCCAGCAGTGTTCTTGTAGACTATGGCTACACCTTC
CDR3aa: CASSVLVDYGYTF

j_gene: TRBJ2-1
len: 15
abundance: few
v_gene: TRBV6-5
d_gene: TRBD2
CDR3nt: TGTGCCAGCAGTTACTCGAGACTAGCGGGAGCTGAGCAGTTCTTC
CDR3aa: CASSYSRLAGAEQFF

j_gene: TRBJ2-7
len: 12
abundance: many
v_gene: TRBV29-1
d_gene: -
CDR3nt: TGCAGCGCCTGGGACGGCTCCTACGAGCAGTACTTC
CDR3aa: CSAWDGSYEQYF

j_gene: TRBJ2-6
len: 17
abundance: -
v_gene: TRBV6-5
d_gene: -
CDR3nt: TGTGCCAGCAGTTACTCATCCAGGGGCTCTGGGGCCAACGTCCTGACTTTC
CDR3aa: CASSYSSRGSGANVLTF

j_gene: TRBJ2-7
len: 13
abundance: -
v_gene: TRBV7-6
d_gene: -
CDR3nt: TGTGCCAGCAGCTTCACAGTGACTTACGAGCAGTACTTC
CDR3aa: CASSFTVTYEQYF

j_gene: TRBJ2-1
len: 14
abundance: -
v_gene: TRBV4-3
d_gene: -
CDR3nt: TGCGCCAGCAGCCAAGAAGCAGGGCCGAATGAGCAGTTCTTC
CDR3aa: CASSQEAGPNEQFF

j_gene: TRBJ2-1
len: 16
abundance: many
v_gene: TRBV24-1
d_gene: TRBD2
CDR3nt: TGTGCCACCAGTGATTTGCGGACTAGCGGACGCAATGAGCAGTTCTTC
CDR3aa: CATSDLRTSGRNEQFF

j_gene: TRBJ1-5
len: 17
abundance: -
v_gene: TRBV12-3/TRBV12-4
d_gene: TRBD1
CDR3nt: TGTGCCAGCAGTTTAGACACAGGGGGCTATAGCAATCAGCCCCAGCATTTT
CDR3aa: CASSLDTGGYSNQPQHF

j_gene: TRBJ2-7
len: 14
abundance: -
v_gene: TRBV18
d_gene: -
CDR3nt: TGTGCCAGCTCGCCCCAGGGGAGCGTCCACGAGCAGTACTTC
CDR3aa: CASSPQGSVHEQYF

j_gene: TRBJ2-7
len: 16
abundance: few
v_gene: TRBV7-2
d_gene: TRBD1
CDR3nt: TGTGCCAGCAGACCCAGGACAAGACAGGGTGCCTACGAGCAGTACTTC
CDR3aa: CASRPRTRQGAYEQYF

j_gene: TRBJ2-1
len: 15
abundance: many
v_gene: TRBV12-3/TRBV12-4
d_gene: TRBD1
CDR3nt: TGTGCCAGCAGTTCCCCGGACAGGGGCGTTGATGAGCAGTTCTTC
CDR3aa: CASSSPDRGVDEQFF

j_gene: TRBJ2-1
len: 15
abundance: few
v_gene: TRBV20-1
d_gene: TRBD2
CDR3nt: TGCAGTGCTAGAGATCCTAGCGGGGGGCTGTATGAGCAGTTCTTC
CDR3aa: CSARDPSGGLYEQFF

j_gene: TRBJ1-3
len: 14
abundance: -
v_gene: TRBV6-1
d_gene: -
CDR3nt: TGTGCCAGCGGGGTTAAGGGGAGTGGAAACACCATATATTTT
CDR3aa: CASGVKGSGNTIYF

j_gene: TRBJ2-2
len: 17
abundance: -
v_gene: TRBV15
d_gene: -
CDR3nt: TGTGCCACCAGCGGATACAGGGATGGCCGGAACACCGGGGAGCTGTTTTTT
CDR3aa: CATSGYRDGRNTGELFF

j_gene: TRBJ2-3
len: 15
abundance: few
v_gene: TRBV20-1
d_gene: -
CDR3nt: TGCAGTGCTAGAGAGGCTAGCGTTGGGTCGGATACGCAGTATTTT
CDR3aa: CSAREASVGSDTQYF

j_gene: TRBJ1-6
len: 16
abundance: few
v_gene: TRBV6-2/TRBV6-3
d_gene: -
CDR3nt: TGTGCCAGCAGTTTCATCGCGGGACACCTTAATTCACCCCTCCACTTT
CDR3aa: CASSFIAGHLNSPLHF

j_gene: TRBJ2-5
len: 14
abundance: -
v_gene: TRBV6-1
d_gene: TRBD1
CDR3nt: TGTGCCAGCAGGAGACAGGGGGCGGGGGAGACCCAGTACTTC
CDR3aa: CASRRQGAGETQYF

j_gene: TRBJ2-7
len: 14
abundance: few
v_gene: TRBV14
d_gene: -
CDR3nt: TGTGCCAGCAGCCAACCCGGGGGAAACAACGAGCAGTACTTC
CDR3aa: CASSQPGGNNEQYF

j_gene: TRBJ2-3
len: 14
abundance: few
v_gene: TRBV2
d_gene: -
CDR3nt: TGTGCCAGCACTAAGGGACCCTCCACAGATACGCAGTATTTT
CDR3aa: CASTKGPSTDTQYF

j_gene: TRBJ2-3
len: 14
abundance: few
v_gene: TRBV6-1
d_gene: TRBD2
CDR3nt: TGTGCCAGCAGTGAGGTGGCGGGAGTGGATACGCAGTATTTT
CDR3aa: CASSEVAGVDTQYF

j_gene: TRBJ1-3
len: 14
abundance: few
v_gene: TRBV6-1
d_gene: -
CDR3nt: TGTGCCAGCAGTACACAGGGTCTCGGAAACACCATATATTTT
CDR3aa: CASSTQGLGNTIYF

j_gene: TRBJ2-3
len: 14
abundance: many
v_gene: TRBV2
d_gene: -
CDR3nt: TGTGCCAGCAGTCTGGACACAAACACAGATACGCAGTATTTT
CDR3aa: CASSLDTNTDTQYF

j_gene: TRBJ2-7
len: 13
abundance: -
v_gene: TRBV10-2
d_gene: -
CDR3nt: TGCGCCAGCAGTGAGTCAGGACTCTACGAGCAGTACTTC
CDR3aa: CASSESGLYEQYF

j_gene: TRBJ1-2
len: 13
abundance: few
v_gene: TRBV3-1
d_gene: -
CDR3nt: TGTGCCAGCGGAGGGGTGCAGAACTATGGCTACACCTTC
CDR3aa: CASGGVQNYGYTF

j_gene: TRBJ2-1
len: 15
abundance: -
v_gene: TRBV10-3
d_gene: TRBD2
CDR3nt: TGTGCCATCAGTGATTTAGCGGGAGGGCCGGACGAGCAGTTCTTC
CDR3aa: CAISDLAGGPDEQFF

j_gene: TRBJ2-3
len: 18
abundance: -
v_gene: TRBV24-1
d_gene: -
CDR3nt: TGTGCCACCAGTGATTTGGGGCCCGGGAGCGCTAGCACAGATACGCAGTATTTT
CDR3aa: CATSDLGPGSASTDTQYF

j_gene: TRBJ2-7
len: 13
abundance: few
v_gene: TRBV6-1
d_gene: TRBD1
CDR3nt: TGTGCCAGCAGTCCTGGGACAGTAAAGGGGCAGTACTTC
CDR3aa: CASSPGTVKGQYF

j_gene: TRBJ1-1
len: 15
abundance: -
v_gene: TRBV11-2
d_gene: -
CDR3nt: TGTGCCAGCAGCCCATTTCGGGAACAACGGACTGAAGCTTTCTTT
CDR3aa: CASSPFREQRTEAFF

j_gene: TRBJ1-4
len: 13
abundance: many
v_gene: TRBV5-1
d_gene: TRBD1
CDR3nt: TGCGCCAGCAGCTTCGGGACAGCTGAAAAACTGTTTTTT
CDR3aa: CASSFGTAEKLFF

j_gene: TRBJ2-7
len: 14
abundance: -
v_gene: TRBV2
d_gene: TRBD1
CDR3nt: TGTGCCAGCAACCGGGACAGGGGGGCCTACGAGCAGTACTTC
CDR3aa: CASNRDRGAYEQYF

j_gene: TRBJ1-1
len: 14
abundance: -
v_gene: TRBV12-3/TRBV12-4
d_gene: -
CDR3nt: TGTGCCAGCAGACCCTCGGGGGCCTCAATAGAAGCTTTCTTT
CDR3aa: CASRPSGASIEAFF

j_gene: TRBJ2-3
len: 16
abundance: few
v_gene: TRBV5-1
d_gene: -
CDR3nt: TGCGCCAGCAGCTTGGCCGGGCACTCCAGCACAGATACGCAGTATTTT
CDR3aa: CASSLAGHSSTDTQYF

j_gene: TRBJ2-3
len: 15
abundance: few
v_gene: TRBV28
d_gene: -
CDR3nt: TGTGCCAGCACCGAGACCGGGCTCCTAATAGATACGCAGTATTTT
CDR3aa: CASTETGLLIDTQYF

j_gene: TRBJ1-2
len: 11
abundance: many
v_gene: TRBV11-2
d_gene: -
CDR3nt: TGTGCCAGCAGCCCCCTGGGTGGCTACACCTTC
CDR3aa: CASSPLGGYTF

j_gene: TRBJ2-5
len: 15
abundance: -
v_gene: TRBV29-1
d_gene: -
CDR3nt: TGCAGCGTTGAAGATCTTAAGGGCACAGGAGAGACCCAGTACTTC
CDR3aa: CSVEDLKGTGETQYF

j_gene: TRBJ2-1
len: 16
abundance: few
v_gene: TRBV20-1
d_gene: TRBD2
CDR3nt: TGCAGTGCTACCGGGACTAGCGGGGGCTCCTACAATGAGCAGTTCTTC
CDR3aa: CSATGTSGGSYNEQFF

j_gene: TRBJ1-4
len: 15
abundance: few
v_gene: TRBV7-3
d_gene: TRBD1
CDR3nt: TGTGCCAGCAGCCTTACGGGACAGGCTAATGAAAAACTGTTTTTT
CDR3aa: CASSLTGQANEKLFF

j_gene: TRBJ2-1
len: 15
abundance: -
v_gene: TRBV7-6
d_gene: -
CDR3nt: TGTGCCAGCAGCCCTAGGGCGGGACCTTACAATGAGCAGTTCTTC
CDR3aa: CASSPRAGPYNEQFF

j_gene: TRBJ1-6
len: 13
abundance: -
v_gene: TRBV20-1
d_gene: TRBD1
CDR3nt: TGCAGTGCTCTACAGGGGATTGATTCACCCCTCCACTTT
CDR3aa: CSALQGIDSPLHF

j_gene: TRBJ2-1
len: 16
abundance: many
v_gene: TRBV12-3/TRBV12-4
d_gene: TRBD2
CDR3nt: TGTGCCAGCAGTATCCCTGGGACTAGCGGGAGTTTTGAGCAGTTCTTC
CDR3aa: CASSIPGTSGSFEQFF

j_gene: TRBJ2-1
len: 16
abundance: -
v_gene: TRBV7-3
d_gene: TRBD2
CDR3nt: TGTGCCAGCAGCTTGCGCGGGGGGGTCTCCTACAATGAGCAGTTCTTC
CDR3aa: CASSLRGGVSYNEQFF

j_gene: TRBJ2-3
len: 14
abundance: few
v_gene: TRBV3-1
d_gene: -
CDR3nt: TGTGCCAGCAGCCTGACTAGTCGCACAGATACGCAGTATTTT
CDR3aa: CASSLTSRTDTQYF